This T cell receptor (beta chain) was recorded in a study of shared T cell receptors in the human thymus. Here immunoSEQ multiplex PCR was the method, and the copy in TCRdb shows in-frame clones only, minus some. The sample carries hundreds of thousands of clones, around 87% recorded once. CDR1 is SEHNR, CDR2 FQNEAQ, per germline (reference sequence). V shed 4 bases and J 4 bases; nucleotides not matched to a gene: 3. The CDR3 covers 15 residues. The same data also contributed to another study, on human thymus T cells. From that study: Corrective surgery for congenital heart defects was being performed on the healthy Finnish infants who were the donors. Thymic material originated from resections removed in the course of corrective heart surgery.

Sequencing used thymocytes. This receptor was taken from a boy younger than two with a congenital heart defect. V is TRBV7-9 and J is TRBJ2-1; 11 bases align to TRBD2. DNA for the CDR3: TGTGCCAGCAGCTCCACTAGCGGGAGATACAATGAGCAGTTCTTC. Translation gives CASSSTSGRYNEQFF.